This TCR beta chain is drawn from a study of blood T cell repertoires in COVID-19. Study details: Samples came from the United States, Italy and Spain, spanning acute and convalescent COVID-19. The cDNA or gDNA used as material had been derived from T cells, B-cell-depleted T cells, or PBMCs.

Original analysis: Scientists estimated how many nucleated cells there were by amplifying reference gene primers. TCRdb's copy holds only in-frame clones and misses some; the assay was immunoSEQ multiplex PCR. D and trimming come from the DNA, and the V and J calls and clone size come from that table. The sample consists of roughly 280,000 clones, 84% of them appearing once. The source material was peripheral blood. The TCR sequence derives from a man aged 60 to 75 with acute or convalescent COVID-19.

The CDR3 spells CASSLEAGYYGYTF. In DNA, the CDR3 is TGTGCCAGCAGCTTGGAGGCGGGGTACTATGGCTACACCTTC. This chain uses TRBV5-6 with TRBJ1-2; D uncertain. Germline V lookup: CDR1 SGHDT, CDR2 YYEEEE. There are 14 residues in the CDR3. The V and J ends lost 0 bases and 3 bases respectively, with 9 bases between them.